This TCR beta chain emerged from a study of T cell responses to AZD1222 COVID-19 vaccine. Germline CDR1 SGHVS, CDR2 FQNEAQ. This CDR3 is 15 amino acids long. V shed 7 bases and J shed 3 bases, with 16 bases lying between them. On this clone: The antigen is undetermined.

Findings of the study overall: An increase in Spike-specific TCR breadth and depth was observed after two AZD1222 doses. In the spike-specific TCR repertoire, nearly half reportedly target unmutated variant regions. Only a handful of AZD1222 recipients, about six in all, had baseline seropositivity. Donors were mostly white British, more females; clonal diversity possibly underestimated.

Sequencing used immunoSEQ multiplex PCR; TCRdb keeps in-frame clones, though not all of them. This table holds about 110,000 clones, roughly 90% found once. V is TRBV7-8 and J is TRBJ1-5, with a possible D match to TRBD1 (5 bases). This TCR was sampled from an adult in good health. The sample here was peripheral blood, taken on day 0 of AZD1222 vaccination. Here the CDR3 DNA reads TGTGCCAGCACCCTGGGGCGGCCCCCCAATCAGCCCCAGCATTTT. Translated: CASTLGRPPNQPQHF.